The 24 T cell receptor beta chains reported below all come from one sample, sequenced in a study of shared clonotypes between healthy human individuals. Clones were sequenced by immunoSEQ multiplex PCR, and TCRdb holds only the in-frame ones, with some missing. The data hold around 2.1 million clones, with under 95% observed a single time. CD8 cells regarded as naive lacked CD45RO, were positively chosen for CCR7, and omitted terminally differentiated effector memory CD45RA+ cells. The specimen sequenced was naive CD8+ T cells from PBMCs. The receptors were gathered from a man aged 18 to 35 in good health. Some clones in this sample may be carry-over from other donors' samples.

The chain combines TRBV6-5 with TRBJ2-7; 8 nucleotides match TRBD2. This CDR3 contains 14 residues. V trimming: 4 bases; J trimming: 3 bases; junction bases outside the gene matches: 5. CDR1 MNHEY and CDR2 SVGAGI come from the germline V gene. CDR3 amino acids: CASSSTSGGYEQYF. The CDR3 DNA reads as TGTGCCAGCAGTTCCACTAGCGGAGGCTACGAGCAGTACTTC.

This clone was seen only once. The V gene is TRBV13, the J gene TRBJ2-1; D is perhaps TRBD1 or TRBD2 (5 bases each). V was pared by 0 bases and J by 8 bases, with 14 bases between. The CDR3 sequence is 15 residues long. Germline V gene data show CDR1 as PRHDT and CDR2 as FYEKMQ (reference sequence). The DNA for the CDR3 is TGTGCCAGCAGCTTAGGCGGGGCAGGAATAGATGAGCAGTTCTTC. Translated: CASSLGGAGIDEQFF.

This chain connects TRBV27 to TRBJ1-1; 7 positions agree with TRBD1. The CDR3 length is 13 residues. Germline-derived CDR1 and CDR2 are MNHEY and SMNVEV (reference sequence). With 8 bases clipped from V and 10 bases from J, the junction kept 13 bases outside the gene matches. CDR3 sequence (DNA): TGTGCCAGCGGAACCCCAGGGGGACATGGAGCTTTCTTT. As protein: CASGTPGGHGAFF.

V and J are TRBV7-9 and TRBJ2-2; D is undetermined. CDR3 length: 14 residues. V gave up 4 bases and J gave up 0 bases, with 6 bases separating them. The germline V gene has CDR1 SEHNR and CDR2 FQNEAQ (reference sequence). The CDR3 loop is CASSSDPNTGELFF. The CDR3, as DNA: TGTGCCAGCAGCTCTGATCCGAACACCGGGGAGCTGTTTTTT. The whole variable domain, remainder taken from reference TRBV7-9 and TRBJ2-2, is DTGVSQNPRHKITKRGQNVTFRCDPISEHNRLYWYRQTLGQGPEFLTYFQNEAQLEKSRLLSDRFSAERPKGSFSTLEIQRTEQGDSAMYLCASSSDPNTGELFFGEGSRLTVL.

The rearrangement joins TRBV10-2 to TRBJ2-7; TRBD2 matches at 8 bases. CDR3 size: 14 residues. Germline trimming cut 8 bases from V and 3 bases from J; bases unmatched to any gene: 9. Per the germline V gene, CDR1 is WSHSY and CDR2 is SAAADI. This chain's CDR3 is CASREGTSGYEQYF. CDR3 coding DNA: TGCGCCAGCCGGGAGGGTACTAGCGGCTACGAGCAGTACTTC.

V gene TRBV6-6 combines with J gene TRBJ2-7; no clear D gene. CDR1 and CDR2 from the germline V gene are MNHNY and SVGAGI (reference sequence). The V and J ends lost 6 bases and 4 bases respectively, with 19 bases between them. The CDR3 is 15 residues long. The CDR3 nucleotides are TGTGCCAGCAGGGGCAAAGTTACGCTTGGGTACGAGCAGTACTTC. It encodes CASRGKVTLGYEQYF.

CDR3 sequence: CASSQEGGPAFYNEQFF. CDR3 DNA sequence: TGCGCCAGCAGCCAAGAAGGCGGGCCCGCTTTCTACAATGAGCAGTTCTTC. The rearrangement links TRBV4-1 to TRBJ2-1; TRBD2 might be the D (5 bases). Germline V gene lookup returns CDR1 MGHRA and CDR2 YSYEKL. This CDR3 has 17 amino acids. The ends were cut back, 0 bases at V and 3 bases at J, with 15 bases in the middle.

The V call is TRBV27, the J call TRBJ1-3; D is undetermined. The CDR3 is 18 amino acids. The germline V gene encodes CDR1 MNHEY and CDR2 SMNVEV (reference sequence). Trimming removed 5 bases from V and 0 bases from J, with 20 bases in between. For the CDR3, the DNA is TGTGCCAGCAGTCTGACCCTTCCGTATCCTAGCTCTGGAAACACCATATATTTT. It codes for CASSLTLPYPSSGNTIYF.

This chain joins TRBV4-1 and TRBJ2-5; D is ambiguous. Trimming removed 0 bases from V and 13 bases from J, with 12 bases in between. The CDR3 extends over 12 amino acids. In germline, CDR1 is MGHRA, CDR2 YSYEKL. In nucleotides, the CDR3 is TGCGCCAGCAGCCAAGACGGGTCGCTAAGGTACTTC. Its protein product is CASSQDGSLRYF.

The J gene is TRBJ2-2, the V gene TRBV9; 7 positions match TRBD2. The CDR3 has 16 amino acids. V dropped 0 bases and J dropped 5; count of bases not matched to a gene: 7. CDR1 is SGDLS, CDR2 YYNGEE, per germline. The CDR3 nucleotides are TGTGCCAGCAGCGTAGCGGGGGGAGTGGGGACCGGGGAGCTGTTTTTT. It specifies CASSVAGGVGTGELFF. Full variable domain (missing parts from reference TRBV9 and TRBJ2-2): DSGVTQTPKHLITATGQRVTLRCSPRSGDLSVYWYQQSLDQGLQFLIQYYNGEERAKGNILERFSAQQFPDLHSELNLSSLELGDSALYFCASSVAGGVGTGELFFGEGSRLTVL.

The chain recombines TRBV19 with TRBJ1-1; D unclear. Germline V CDR1 and CDR2: LNHDA, SQIVND (reference sequence). This CDR3 is 14 amino acids long. Trimming took off 8 bases at V and 1 base at J, with 14 bases between the two ends. The DNA of the CDR3 is TGTGCCAGTCGCCTAGACGGCGAGAACACTGAAGCTTTCTTT. Its translation is CASRLDGENTEAFF.

The V and J genes are TRBV19 and TRBJ1-2; possible D gene TRBD1, 5 bases. Trimming took off 3 bases at V and 3 bases at J, with 17 bases between the two ends. The CDR3 extends over 16 amino acids. The germline V gene has CDR1 LNHDA and CDR2 SQIVND (reference sequence). The CDR3 protein is CASSISTLGRHYGYTF. CDR3 DNA sequence: TGTGCCAGTAGTATTTCTACCCTGGGACGCCACTATGGCTACACCTTC.

The chain carries TRBV15 and TRBJ1-1; TRBD1 might be the D (6 bases). The CDR3 extends over 14 amino acids. Germline CDR1 and CDR2: LNHNV and YYDKDF (reference sequence). V was shortened by 3 bases and J by 3 bases, with 11 bases between the two germline ends. The CDR3 is CATSSGYRDTEAFF. DNA for the CDR3: TGTGCCACCAGCAGCGGTTACAGGGACACTGAAGCTTTCTTT.

The genes are TRBV6-5 and TRBJ2-7, with a possible D match to TRBD2 (5 bases). V dropped 0 bases and J dropped 6 bases, with 15 bases sitting between them. The CDR3 has 15 amino acids. CDR1 and CDR2 (germline): MNHEY, SVGAGI. The CDR3 region has the DNA TGTGCCAGCAGTTACTCTGGCGCGGGTTCTGGCGAGCAGTACTTC. This gives the protein CASSYSGAGSGEQYF.

The chain couples TRBV4-1 to TRBJ2-5, with 13 nucleotides matching TRBD2. Losses at the gene ends were 3 bases for V and 4 bases for J; bases not matched to a gene: 5. There are 16 residues in the CDR3. Germline CDR1 and CDR2: MGHRA and YSYEKL. CDR3 protein: CASSHRTSGSAETQYF. The CDR3 nucleotides are TGCGCCAGCAGCCATCGGACTAGCGGGAGTGCAGAGACCCAGTACTTC.

The rearrangement links TRBV5-1 to TRBJ1-4, with a possible D match to TRBD1 (6 bases). V was clipped by 4 bases and J by 8 bases, with 18 bases between them. This CDR3 contains 15 residues. The V gene's germline CDR1 is SGHRS and CDR2 YFSETQ. The chain's CDR3 is CASSVGTRTVEKLFF. The CDR3 nucleotides are TGCGCCAGCAGCGTCGGGACCCGGACAGTCGAAAAACTGTTTTTT.

This chain links TRBV28 with TRBJ2-5, with D perhaps given as TRBD1 or TRBD2 (5 bases each). The germline V gene encodes CDR1 MDHEN and CDR2 SYDVKM. The ends were cut back, 10 bases at V and 1 base at J, with 10 bases in the middle. This CDR3 spans 12 amino acids. This chain's CDR3 is CATRELQETQYF. As DNA, the CDR3 is TGTGCCACCAGGGAGCTCCAAGAGACCCAGTACTTC.

The chain recombines TRBV7-9 with TRBJ2-6; 10 bases are a match to TRBD1. Per germline, CDR1 SEHNR and CDR2 FQNEAQ (reference sequence). This CDR3 has 16 amino acids. With 8 bases clipped from V and 0 bases from J, the junction kept 4 bases outside the gene matches. CDR3 coding DNA: TGTGCCAGCTGGGGACAGGGGAGCTCTGGGGCCAACGTCCTGACTTTC. It is translated as CASWGQGSSGANVLTF.

The V gene is TRBV29-1, the J gene TRBJ2-7; 10 bases map to TRBD2. Germline lookup yields CDR1 SQVTM and CDR2 ANQGSEA. Trimming took 4 bases from V and 6 from J; bases not matched to a gene: 9. The CDR3 runs 14 residues. This CDR3 is CSVGLAGVRGEQYF. The CDR3 DNA is TGCAGCGTTGGGCTAGCGGGAGTTCGGGGCGAGCAGTACTTC.

J is TRBJ2-7 and V is TRBV10-3; 9 positions match TRBD1. With V trimmed by 8 bases and J by 5 bases, 13 bases remained unmatched. Germline V gene sequence: CDR1 ENHRY, CDR2 SYGVKD. The CDR3 runs 15 residues. CDR3 region: CAIWPEDRGGDEQYF. DNA for the CDR3: TGTGCCATCTGGCCCGAAGACAGGGGGGGGGACGAGCAGTACTTC.

The chain has TRBV9 and TRBJ2-2; no definite D call. The V gene's germline CDR1 is SGDLS and CDR2 YYNGEE. The CDR3 has 17 amino acids. Between the trimmed V and J ends, which lost 4 bases and 0 bases, there was a span of 16 bases. The CDR3 sequence is CASSRYDIPANTGELFF. CDR3 sequence (DNA): TGTGCCAGCAGCCGATACGACATCCCCGCGAACACCGGGGAGCTGTTTTTT.

The V gene is TRBV29-1, the J gene TRBJ1-2; D is ambiguous. V lost 3 bases and J 4 bases, leaving 3 bases between the germline ends. CDR3 size: 10 residues. The V gene's germline CDR1 is SQVTM and CDR2 ANQGSEA. The CDR3 DNA follows: TGCAGCGTTGACCCCTATGGCTACACCTTC. Encoded protein: CSVDPYGYTF.

CDR3 coding DNA: TGTGCCAGCACCCAGCTTCGTGGCTACACCTTC. Translated, it gives CASTQLRGYTF. This chain joins TRBV7-2 and TRBJ1-2; no clear D. The germline V and J ends were trimmed by 7 bases and 7 bases, with 10 bases remaining between them. This CDR3 comprises 11 residues. CDR1 and CDR2 from the germline V gene are SGHTA and FQGNSA.

This clone is a singleton in its sample. The genes are TRBV19 and TRBJ1-1, with a weak D call TRBD1 (5 bases). In germline, CDR1 is LNHDA, CDR2 SQIVND (reference sequence). Trimming took 1 base from V and 10 from J, leaving 16 bases between them. The CDR3 extends over 14 amino acids. The CDR3 here is CASSIVGEVEGAFF. The DNA of the CDR3 is TGTGCCAGTAGTATAGTGGGGGAAGTGGAGGGAGCTTTCTTT.